This section outlines one TCR beta chain sequence together with its context. The protocol was immunoSEQ multiplex PCR, while the TCRdb copy is restricted to in-frame clones and leaves out a portion. The data show roughly 69,000 clones, just over 90% seen once. The V end was cut by 3 bases, the J end by 0 bases, with 8 bases between. Germline V gene lookup returns CDR1 SQVTM and CDR2 ANQGSEA. The length of the CDR3 is 13 residues. The data derive from a study of T cell changes during pregnancy in multiple sclerosis. This chain joins TRBV29-1 and TRBJ1-1; D gene ambiguous. The sample was peripheral blood, taken in the second trimester of pregnancy. The source is a female donor with multiple sclerosis, enrolled in a pregnancy study. This CDR3 reads CSVDRRLNTEAFF. The CDR3 nucleotides are TGCAGCGTTGACAGGAGGTTGAACACTGAAGCTTTCTTT.